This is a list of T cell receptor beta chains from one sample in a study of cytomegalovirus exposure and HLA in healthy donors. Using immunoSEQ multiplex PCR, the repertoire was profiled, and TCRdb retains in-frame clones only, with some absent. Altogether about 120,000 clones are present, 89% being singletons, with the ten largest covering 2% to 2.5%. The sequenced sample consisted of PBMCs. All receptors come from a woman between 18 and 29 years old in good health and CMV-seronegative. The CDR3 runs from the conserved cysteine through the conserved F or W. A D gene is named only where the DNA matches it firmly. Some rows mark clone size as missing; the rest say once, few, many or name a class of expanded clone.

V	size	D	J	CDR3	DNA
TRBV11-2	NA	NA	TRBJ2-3	CASSSLVAPGDTQYF	TGTGCCAGCAGCTCGTTGGTAGCGCCGGGGGATACGCAGTATTTT
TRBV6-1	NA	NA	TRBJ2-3	CASSDPGYTDTQYF	TGTGCCAGCAGTGACCCGGGGTACACAGATACGCAGTATTTT
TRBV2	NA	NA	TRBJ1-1	CASSAVEGTEAFF	TGTGCCAGCAGCGCCGTGGAGGGGACTGAAGCTTTCTTT
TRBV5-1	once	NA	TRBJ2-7	CASSLLGIATTYEQYF	TGCGCCAGCAGCTTGCTTGGGATAGCGACAACCTACGAGCAGTACTTC
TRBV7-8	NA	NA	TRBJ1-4	CASSSYRAASNEKLFF	TGTGCCAGCAGCAGTTACAGGGCGGCGTCTAATGAAAAACTGTTTTTT
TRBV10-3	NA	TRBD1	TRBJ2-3	CAIRDRATTDTQYF	TGTGCCATCAGGGACAGGGCGACGACAGATACGCAGTATTTT
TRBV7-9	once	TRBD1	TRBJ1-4	CASSTVTGGTNEKLFF	TGTGCCAGCAGCACGGTTACAGGGGGCACAAATGAAAAACTGTTTTTT
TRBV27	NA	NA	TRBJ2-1	CASKLAFEQFF	TGTGCCAGCAAACTAGCTTTTGAGCAGTTCTTC
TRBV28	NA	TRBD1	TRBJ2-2	CASCRGPNTGELFF	TGTGCCAGCTGCAGGGGGCCGAACACCGGGGAGCTGTTTTTT
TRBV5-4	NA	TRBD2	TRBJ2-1	CASSLGGRAFFNEQFF	TGTGCCAGCAGCTTGGGCGGGAGGGCCTTTTTCAATGAGCAGTTCTTC
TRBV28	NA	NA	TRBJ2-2	CASVRENTGELFF	TGTGCCAGCGTCAGGGAGAACACCGGGGAGCTGTTTTTT